This T cell receptor (beta chain) was sequenced for a study of early T cells in non-severe SARS-CoV-2 infection. Ten or more counts support this clonotype. This CDR3 comprises 13 residues. Trimming took 7 bases from V and 2 from J; bases not matched to a gene: 7. Germline CDR1 SQVTM, CDR2 ANQGSEA. TCRdb independently ran MiXCR on the 5' RACE reads; one entry per CDR3 protein. The table has 65,000 to 80,000 distinct CDR3 sequences, 11% seen once. This chain joins TRBV29-1 and TRBJ1-1, with 7 bases aligning to TRBD1. Sequenced: whole blood. The source of this sequence is an adult who was a healthcare worker with PCR-confirmed SARS-CoV-2 infection or an uninfected control (not recorded which). Written as DNA, the CDR3 is TGCAGCGGTGGGGACAGTAAAAACACTGAAGCTTTCTTT. It specifies CSGGDSKNTEAFF.